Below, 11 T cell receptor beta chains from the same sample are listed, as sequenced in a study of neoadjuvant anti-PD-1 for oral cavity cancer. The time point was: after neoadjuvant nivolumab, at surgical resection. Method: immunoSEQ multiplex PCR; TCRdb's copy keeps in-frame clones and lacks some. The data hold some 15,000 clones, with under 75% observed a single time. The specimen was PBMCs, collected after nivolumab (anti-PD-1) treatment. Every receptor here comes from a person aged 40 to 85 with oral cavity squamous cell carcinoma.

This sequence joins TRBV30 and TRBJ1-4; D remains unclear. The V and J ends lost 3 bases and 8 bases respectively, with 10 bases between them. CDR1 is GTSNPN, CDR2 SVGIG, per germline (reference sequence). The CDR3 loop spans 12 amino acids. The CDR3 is CAWSTVDEKLFF. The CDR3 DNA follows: TGTGCCTGGAGCACCGTGGACGAAAAACTGTTTTTT.

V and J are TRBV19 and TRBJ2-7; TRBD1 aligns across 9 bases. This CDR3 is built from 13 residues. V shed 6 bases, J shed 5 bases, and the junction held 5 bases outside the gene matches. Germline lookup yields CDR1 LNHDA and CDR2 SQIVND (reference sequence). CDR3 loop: CASSTGGSDEQYF. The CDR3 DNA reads TGTGCCAGTAGCACAGGGGGCTCTGACGAGCAGTACTTC.

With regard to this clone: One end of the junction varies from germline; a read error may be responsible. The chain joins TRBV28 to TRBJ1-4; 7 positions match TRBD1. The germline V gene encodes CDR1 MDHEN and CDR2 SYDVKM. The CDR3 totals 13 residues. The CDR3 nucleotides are TGTGCCAGCAGTTTATCGGGGCGACAGGGATGGTATTTT. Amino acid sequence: CASSLSGRQGWYF.

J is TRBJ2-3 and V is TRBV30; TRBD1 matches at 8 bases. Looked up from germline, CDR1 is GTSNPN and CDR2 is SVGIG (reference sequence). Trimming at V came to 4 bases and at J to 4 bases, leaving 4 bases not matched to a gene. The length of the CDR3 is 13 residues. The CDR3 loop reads CAWNQGAPDTQYF. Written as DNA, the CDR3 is TGTGCCTGGAACCAGGGGGCTCCAGATACGCAGTATTTT.

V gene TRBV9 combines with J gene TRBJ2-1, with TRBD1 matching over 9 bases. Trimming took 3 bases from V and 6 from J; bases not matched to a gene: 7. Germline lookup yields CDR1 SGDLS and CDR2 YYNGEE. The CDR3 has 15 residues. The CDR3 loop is CASSAPGTGSNEQFF. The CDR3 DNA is TGTGCCAGCAGCGCCCCCGGGACAGGGTCCAATGAGCAGTTCTTC.

The CDR3: CAWSGGQVLQPQHF. The CDR3 region has the DNA TGTGCCTGGAGTGGGGGACAGGTTCTTCAGCCCCAGCATTTT. The chain joins TRBV30 to TRBJ1-5; 8 bases agree with TRBD1. This CDR3 has 14 residues. Germline CDR1 and CDR2: GTSNPN and SVGIG (reference sequence). V was pared by 1 base and J by 6 bases, with 5 bases of the junction left unmatched.

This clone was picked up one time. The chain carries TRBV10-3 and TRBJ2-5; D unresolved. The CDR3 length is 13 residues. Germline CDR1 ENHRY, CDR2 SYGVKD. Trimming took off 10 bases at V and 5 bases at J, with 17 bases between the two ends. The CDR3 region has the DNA TGTGCCACCACCAGGTCGGTCACGGAGACCCAGTACTTC. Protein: CATTRSVTETQYF.

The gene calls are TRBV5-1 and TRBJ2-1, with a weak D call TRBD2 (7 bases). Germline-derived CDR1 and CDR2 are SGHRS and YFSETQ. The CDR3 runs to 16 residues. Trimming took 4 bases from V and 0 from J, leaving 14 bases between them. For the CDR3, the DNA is TGCGCCAGCAGCCTCGGGGGGACAAGCTCCTACAATGAGCAGTTCTTC. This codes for CASSLGGTSSYNEQFF. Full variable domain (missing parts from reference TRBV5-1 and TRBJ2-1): KAGVTQTPRYLIKTRGQQVTLSCSPISGHRSVSWYQQTPGQGLQFLFEYFSETQRNKGNFPGRFSGRQFSNSRSEMNVSTLELGDSALYLCASSLGGTSSYNEQFFGPGTRLTVL.

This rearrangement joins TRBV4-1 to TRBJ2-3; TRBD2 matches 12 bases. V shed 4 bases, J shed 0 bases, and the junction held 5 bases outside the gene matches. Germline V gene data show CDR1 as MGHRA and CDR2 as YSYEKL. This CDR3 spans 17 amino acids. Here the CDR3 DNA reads TGCGCCAGCAGCCGGACACTAGCGGGGGGAAGCACAGATACGCAGTATTTT. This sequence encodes CASSRTLAGGSTDTQYF.

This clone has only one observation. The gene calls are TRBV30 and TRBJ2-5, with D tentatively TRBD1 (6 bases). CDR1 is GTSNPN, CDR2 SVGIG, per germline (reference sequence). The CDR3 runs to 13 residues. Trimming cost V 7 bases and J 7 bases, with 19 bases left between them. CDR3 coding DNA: TGTGCCTCCCTAAACAACCTACAGGGGACCCAGTACTTC. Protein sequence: CASLNNLQGTQYF.

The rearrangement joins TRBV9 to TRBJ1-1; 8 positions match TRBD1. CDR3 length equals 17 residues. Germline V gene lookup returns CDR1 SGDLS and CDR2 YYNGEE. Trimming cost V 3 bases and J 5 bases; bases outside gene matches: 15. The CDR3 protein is CASSEFRNSGGWTEAFF. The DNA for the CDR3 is TGTGCCAGCAGCGAGTTCCGGAATTCAGGGGGCTGGACTGAAGCTTTCTTT.